This TCR beta chain originates from a study of blood T cell repertoires in COVID-19. The trim removed 4 bases at V and 2 bases at J, leaving 8 bases unmatched. Per germline, CDR1 KGHSH and CDR2 LQKENI. This CDR3 is built from 16 residues. Profiled with immunoSEQ multiplex PCR; TCRdb holds only in-frame clones, not every one. The table records approximately 200,000 clones, more than 75% of them present only once. Seattle patients were enrolled while actively infected and followed longitudinally. The TCR was taken from a woman between 40 and 55 years old with COVID-19, enrolled during active disease. The sequencing input was peripheral blood. The rearrangement uses TRBV18 and TRBJ1-5, with 7 positions matching TRBD1. The CDR3: CASSQSTGDGNQPQHF. CDR3 DNA: TGTGCCAGCTCACAGTCCACAGGGGACGGCAATCAGCCCCAGCATTTT. The entire variable domain, with the rest obtained from reference TRBV18 and TRBJ1-5, is as follows: NAGVMQNPRHLVRRRGQEARLRCSPMKGHSHVYWYRQLPEEGLKFMVYLQKENIIDESGMPKERFSAEFPKEGPSILRIQQVVRGDSAAYFCASSQSTGDGNQPQHFGDGTRLSIL.